This TCR beta chain emerged from a study of spatial heterogeneity in lung cancer. TCRdb recomputed calls from the 5' RACE reads with MiXCR, one row per CDR3 protein. There are 43,000 or so distinct CDR3 sequences in the sample; about 10% occur only once, and more than 25% lies in the top ten. As for time point: blood at routine non-recurrence follow-up after resection. CDR3 length: 13 amino acids. Germline CDR1 reads SEHNR; CDR2 reads FQNEAQ (reference sequence). V shed 6 bases, J shed 10 bases, and the junction held 11 bases outside the gene matches. This clonotype has ten or more counts. This sample comprised PBMCs, obtained at follow-up. V and J are TRBV7-9 and TRBJ1-2; the match to TRBD1 covers 7 bases. This sequence originates from a male donor with early-stage non-small cell lung cancer. CDR3 region: CASRPRDSHNYTF. CDR3 coding DNA: TGTGCCAGCAGGCCTCGGGACAGCCACAACTACACCTTC.